Below are 5 T cell receptor beta chains sequenced from a single sample in a study of blood T cell repertoires in COVID-19. Repertoires were generated with immunoSEQ multiplex PCR, while TCRdb's copy carries only in-frame clones and drops some. The data show 140,000 or so clones, with 75% to 90% seen just once and 1.5% to 2% held by the top ten. The sequenced sample consisted of peripheral blood. All receptors derive from a woman aged 45-60 years with acute or convalescent COVID-19.

This chain uses TRBV6-5 with TRBJ1-1; maybe TRBD1 (6 bases). The CDR3 is 11 residues long. Per the germline V gene, CDR1 is MNHEY and CDR2 is SVGAGI. Trimming removed 10 bases at V and 6 bases at J, with 12 bases between. DNA for the CDR3: TGTGCCAACCAGGACAGAGCTGAAGCTTTCTTT. Encoded protein: CANQDRAEAFF.

This clone was seen just once. The CDR3 coding sequence is TGTGCCAGCAGCTTGGCACAGGCCGACTATGGCTACACCTTC. It codes for CASSLAQADYGYTF. The chain uses TRBV5-6 and TRBJ1-2; possibly TRBD1 for D (5 bases). Trimming took off 0 bases at V and 3 bases at J, with 9 bases between the two ends. Per germline, CDR1 SGHDT and CDR2 YYEEEE. The length of the CDR3 is 14 residues.

V usage is TRBV10-1 and J usage is TRBJ2-1; 10 bases agree with TRBD1. This CDR3 comprises 13 residues. Per germline, CDR1 WNHNN and CDR2 SYGVQD (reference sequence). The trim removed 2 bases at V and 14 bases at J, leaving 6 bases unmatched. CDR3 DNA sequence: TGCGCCAGCAGTGAGGCCCCCGGGACAGGGGAGTTCTTC. It translates to CASSEAPGTGEFF.

The chain joins TRBV19 to TRBJ2-2, with D possibly TRBD1 on 5 matching bases. In germline, CDR1 is LNHDA, CDR2 SQIVND (reference sequence). The CDR3 loop spans 19 amino acids. V gave up 2 bases and J gave up 6 bases, with 25 bases separating them. CDR3 residues: CASSISSTGRWVRPGELFF. CDR3 nucleotides: TGTGCCAGTAGTATAAGTTCAACAGGCCGGTGGGTTAGACCCGGGGAGCTGTTTTTT.

The count of this clone is one. The chain uses TRBV9 and TRBJ2-7, with 10 bases that match TRBD2. V lost 3 bases to trimming and J lost 3 bases; unmatched junction nucleotides: 6. Germline-derived CDR1 and CDR2 are SGDLS and YYNGEE. CDR3 length: 15 amino acids. The CDR3 sequence: CASSADLAGGYEQYF. The CDR3 DNA sequence: TGTGCCAGCAGCGCAGACTTAGCGGGAGGCTACGAGCAGTACTTC.